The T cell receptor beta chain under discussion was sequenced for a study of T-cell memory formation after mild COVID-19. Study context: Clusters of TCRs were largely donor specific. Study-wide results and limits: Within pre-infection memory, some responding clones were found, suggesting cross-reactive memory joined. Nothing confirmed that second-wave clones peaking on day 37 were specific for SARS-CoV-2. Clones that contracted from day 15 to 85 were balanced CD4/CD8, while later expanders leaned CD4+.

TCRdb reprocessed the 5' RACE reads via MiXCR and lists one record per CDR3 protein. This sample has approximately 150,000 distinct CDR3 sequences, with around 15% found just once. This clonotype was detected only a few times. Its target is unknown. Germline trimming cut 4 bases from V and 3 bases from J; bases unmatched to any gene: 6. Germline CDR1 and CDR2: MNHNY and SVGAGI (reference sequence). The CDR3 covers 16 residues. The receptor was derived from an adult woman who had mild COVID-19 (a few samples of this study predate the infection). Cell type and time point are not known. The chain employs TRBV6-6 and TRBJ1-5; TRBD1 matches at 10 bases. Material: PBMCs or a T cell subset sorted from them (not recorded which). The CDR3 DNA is TGTGCCAGCAGTTCCTTGACAGGGGGCACCAATCAGCCCCAGCATTTT. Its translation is CASSSLTGGTNQPQHF.